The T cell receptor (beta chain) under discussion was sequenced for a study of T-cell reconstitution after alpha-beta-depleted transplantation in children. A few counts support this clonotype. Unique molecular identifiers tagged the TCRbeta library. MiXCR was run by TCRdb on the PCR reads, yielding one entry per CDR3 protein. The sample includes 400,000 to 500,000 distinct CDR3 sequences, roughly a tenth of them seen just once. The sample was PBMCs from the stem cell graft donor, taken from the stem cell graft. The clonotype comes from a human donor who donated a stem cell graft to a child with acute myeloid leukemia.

DNA of the CDR3: TGTGCCAGCAGCCTCGCCCCTTTCACTGAAGCTTTCTTT. This sequence encodes CASSLAPFTEAFF. The V gene is TRBV7-2, the J gene TRBJ1-1; D unclear. The CDR3 has 13 amino acids. V shed 5 bases and J shed 4 bases, with 11 bases lying between them. Per the germline V gene, CDR1 is SGHTA and CDR2 is FQGNSA.